Following are 13 T cell receptor beta chains from one sample sequenced in a study of blood T cell repertoires in COVID-19. The repertoire was sequenced with immunoSEQ multiplex PCR; TCRdb's copy has only in-frame clones and lacks some. The sample has roughly 150,000 clones; roughly 84% are singletons. Sequencing was done on a sample of peripheral blood. The receptor source for this set is a man older than 75 with COVID-19, enrolled during active disease.

This clone showed up just a few times. The chain recombines TRBV27 with TRBJ1-5; D gene unclear. In germline, CDR1 is MNHEY, CDR2 SMNVEV (reference sequence). The CDR3 has 16 residues. V lost 5 bases and J 2 bases, leaving 16 bases between the germline ends. CDR3 sequence reads: CASSPNGVIGNQPQHF. In DNA, the CDR3 is TGTGCCAGCAGTCCTAACGGGGTTATAGGCAATCAGCCCCAGCATTTT.

The J gene is TRBJ1-1, the V gene TRBV5-1; TRBD1 agrees at 10 bases. V gave up 2 bases and J gave up 0 bases; unmatched junction bases: 4. Germline CDR1 reads SGHRS; CDR2 reads YFSETQ. The CDR3 consists of 16 residues. The CDR3 is CASSFGTGDMNTEAFF. For the CDR3, the DNA is TGCGCCAGCAGCTTCGGGACAGGGGACATGAACACTGAAGCTTTCTTT.

This chain joins TRBV25-1 and TRBJ1-4; D unresolved. V was pared by 3 bases and J by 0 bases, with 8 bases between. The CDR3 runs 15 residues. Looked up from germline, CDR1 is MGHDK and CDR2 is SYGVNS. In DNA, the CDR3 is TGTGCCAGCAGTGAGAACAGTGCAACTAATGAAAAACTGTTTTTT. This codes for CASSENSATNEKLFF.

The chain uses TRBV15 and TRBJ2-6, with D perhaps matching TRBD1 (6 bases). This CDR3 contains 18 residues. The V gene's germline CDR1 is LNHNV and CDR2 YYDKDF (reference sequence). V lost 0 bases to trimming and J lost 4 bases, with 16 bases between them. CDR3 DNA sequence: TGTGCCACCAGCAGAGATTGGGGGCATCAGCCAGGGGCCAACGTCCTGACTTTC. Protein sequence: CATSRDWGHQPGANVLTF. The full variable domain, rest sourced from reference TRBV15 and TRBJ2-6, is DAMVIQNPRYQVTQFGKPVTLSCSQTLNHNVMYWYQQKSSQAPKLLFHYYDKDFNNEADTPDNFQSRRPNTSFCFLDIRSPGLGDTAMYLCATSRDWGHQPGANVLTFGAGSRLTVL.

The chain is built from TRBV3-1 (or the pseudogene TRBV3-2) and TRBJ1-3; possible D gene TRBD1, 5 bases. Germline loops: CDR1 LGHDT, CDR2 YNNKEL (reference sequence). The CDR3 consists of 14 residues. Trimming pared 0 bases from V and 8 bases from J, leaving 11 bases between. The DNA for the CDR3 is TGTGCCAGCAGCCAAGACGGAGGGGCTGACACCATATATTTT. It codes for CASSQDGGADTIYF.

The rearrangement uses TRBV5-1 and TRBJ2-7; 8 positions agree with TRBD1. Trimming removed 4 bases from V and 2 bases from J; junction bases left unmatched: 5. CDR1 and CDR2 from the germline V gene are SGHRS and YFSETQ. The CDR3 runs 14 residues. Here the CDR3 DNA reads TGCGCCAGCAGCCCCCCGGGACAGGCCTACGAGCAGTACTTC. Translated: CASSPPGQAYEQYF. Supplemented by reference TRBV5-1 and TRBJ2-7, the full variable domain reads KAGVTQTPRYLIKTRGQQVTLSCSPISGHRSVSWYQQTPGQGLQFLFEYFSETQRNKGNFPGRFSGRQFSNSRSEMNVSTLELGDSALYLCASSPPGQAYEQYFGPGTRLTVT.

The chain employs TRBV19 and TRBJ1-2; 12 nucleotides align to TRBD1. Germline CDR1 is LNHDA and CDR2 is SQIVND (reference sequence). This CDR3 comprises 17 residues. With 4 bases clipped from V and 0 bases from J, the junction kept 6 bases outside the gene matches. CDR3 nucleotide sequence: TGTGCCAGTAGTAGTCCGGGACAGGGGGCCCCTAACTATGGCTACACCTTC. Protein product: CASSSPGQGAPNYGYTF.

The chain employs TRBV6-6 and TRBJ2-7; 9 nucleotides line up with TRBD2. The CDR3 has 15 amino acids. V shed 7 bases and J 0 bases; nucleotides not matched to a gene: 7. From germline, CDR1 is MNHNY and CDR2 SVGAGI (reference sequence). In DNA, the CDR3 is TGTGCCAGCAACCGCGGGGGGGCGGGCTCCTACGAGCAGTACTTC. Translating gives CASNRGGAGSYEQYF.

The V and J genes are TRBV6-6 and TRBJ1-1; D is perhaps TRBD1 (6 bases). CDR1 is MNHNY, CDR2 SVGAGI, per germline (reference sequence). The CDR3 has 13 residues. Trimming stripped 11 bases from V and 4 bases from J, with 17 bases between. CDR3 sequence: CASEGEGSTEAFF. DNA for the CDR3: TGTGCCTCCGAGGGGGAAGGAAGCACTGAAGCTTTCTTT.

A single count supports this clone. This chain uses TRBV7-9 with TRBJ1-4, with TRBD1 as a possible D gene (5 bases). The CDR3 has 13 residues. V was pared by 3 bases and J by 8 bases, with 10 bases between. Germline V CDR1 and CDR2: SEHNR, FQNEAQ (reference sequence). The CDR3 bases are TGTGCCAGCAGCTTGGAGACAGAAGAAAAACTGTTTTTT. As protein: CASSLETEEKLFF. The whole variable domain, remainder taken from reference TRBV7-9 and TRBJ1-4, is DTGVSQNPRHKITKRGQNVTFRCDPISEHNRLYWYRQTLGQGPEFLTYFQNEAQLEKSRLLSDRFSAERPKGSFSTLEIQRTEQGDSAMYLCASSLETEEKLFFGSGTQLSVL.

The V call is TRBV9, the J call TRBJ1-1; a weak D match, TRBD1 (6 bases). The V and J ends lost 2 bases and 1 base respectively, with 9 bases between them. CDR1 and CDR2 from the germline V gene are SGDLS and YYNGEE. CDR3 length: 14 residues. The chain's CDR3 is CASSVRTANTEAFF. CDR3 nucleotide sequence: TGTGCCAGCAGCGTGAGGACAGCGAACACTGAAGCTTTCTTT.

The DNA for the CDR3 is TGTGCCAGCAGCTTAGTTGGAGATTCGGAGCAGTACTTC. This gives the protein CASSLVGDSEQYF. The chain joins TRBV7-9 to TRBJ2-7; D remains unclear. Germline CDR1 SEHNR, CDR2 FQNEAQ (reference sequence). The CDR3 loop spans 13 amino acids. The V end lost 1 base, the J end lost 7 bases, and 11 bases lay between the germline ends. Drawing the rest from reference TRBV7-9 and TRBJ2-7, the complete variable domain is DTGVSQNPRHKITKRGQNVTFRCDPISEHNRLYWYRQTLGQGPEFLTYFQNEAQLEKSRLLSDRFSAERPKGSFSTLEIQRTEQGDSAMYLCASSLVGDSEQYFGPGTRLTVT.

The chain is built from TRBV15 and TRBJ1-3; TRBD1 might be the D (6 bases). This CDR3 comprises 15 residues. V dropped 3 bases and J dropped 0 bases, with 9 bases sitting between them. From germline, CDR1 is LNHNV and CDR2 YYDKDF (reference sequence). CDR3 sequence (DNA): TGTGCCACCAGCAGGGACAGTGCCTCTGGAAACACCATATATTTT. It yields the protein CATSRDSASGNTIYF.